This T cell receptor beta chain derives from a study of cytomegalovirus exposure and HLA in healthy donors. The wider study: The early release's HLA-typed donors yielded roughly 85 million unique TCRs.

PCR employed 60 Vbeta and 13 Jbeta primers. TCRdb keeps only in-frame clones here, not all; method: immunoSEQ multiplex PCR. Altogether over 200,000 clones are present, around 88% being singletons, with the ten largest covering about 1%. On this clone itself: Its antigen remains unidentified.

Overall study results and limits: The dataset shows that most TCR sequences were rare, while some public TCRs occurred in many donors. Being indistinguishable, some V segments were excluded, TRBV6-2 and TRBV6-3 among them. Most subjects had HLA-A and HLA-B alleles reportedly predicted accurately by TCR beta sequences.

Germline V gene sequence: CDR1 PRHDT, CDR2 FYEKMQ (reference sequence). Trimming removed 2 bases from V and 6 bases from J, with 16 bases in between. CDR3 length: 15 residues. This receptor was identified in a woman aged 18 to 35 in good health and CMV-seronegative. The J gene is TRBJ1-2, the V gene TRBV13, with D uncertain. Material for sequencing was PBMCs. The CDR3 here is CASSLRGTQTHGYTF. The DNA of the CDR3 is TGTGCCAGCAGCTTACGGGGAACCCAAACGCATGGCTACACCTTC.